The rows below give T cell receptor beta chains drawn from one sample of a study of T cell repertoires in cytomegalovirus infection. No antigens are known for them. TCRdb passed the reads through MiXCR, listing each CDR3 protein once. The sample contains a few hundred thousand distinct CDR3 sequences, roughly 36% of which appear only once. The source material was cultured PBMCs, sampled from culture after CMV antigen stimulation. Source of these receptors: a human donor in good health (CMV status not recorded). Some clones in this sample may be carry-over from other donors' samples. The CDR3 runs from the conserved cysteine through the conserved F or W. A D gene is named only where the DNA matches it firmly. Only some rows state a clone size, as once, few, many or a class for expanded clones.

V gene,J gene,D gene,CDR3 length,clone size,CDR3 DNA,CDR3 protein
TRBV5-6,TRBJ2-7,TRBD2,16,.,TGTGCCAGCAGCGGCGGACTAGCGGGAGACGTTTACGAGCAGTACTTC,CASSGGLAGDVYEQYF
TRBV28,TRBJ1-2,TRBD1,16,once,TGTGCCAGCCACGGACAGGGGAGAAAAGCTAACTATGGCTACACCTTC,CASHGQGRKANYGYTF
TRBV12-3/TRBV12-4,TRBJ2-3,TRBD2,15,.,TGTGCCAGCAGTTCCGGGACTAGCTACACAGATACGCAGTATTTT,CASSSGTSYTDTQYF
TRBV7-3,TRBJ2-6,TRBD1,15,.,TGTGCCAGCCACTCGGGACAGGCTGGGGCCAACGTCCTGACTTTC,CASHSGQAGANVLTF
TRBV18,TRBJ1-1,TRBD1,15,.,TGTGCCAGCTCACCCCTACAGGGGGAGAACACTGAAGCTTTCTTT,CASSPLQGENTEAFF
TRBV6-1,TRBJ1-1,TRBD1,13,.,TGTGCCCACAGACAGGGCCTGGGGACTGAAGCTTTCTTT,CAHRQGLGTEAFF
TRBV11-3,TRBJ2-1,TRBD1,15,.,TGTGCCAGCAGCTCAAACCCACAGGGGCTTTATGAGCAGTTCTTC,CASSSNPQGLYEQFF
TRBV20-1,TRBJ2-2,TRBD1,17,few,TGCAGTGCCGCCTTCCCTGGACAGGGGGGTGACACCGGGGAGCTGTTTTTT,CSAAFPGQGGDTGELFF
TRBV7-8,TRBJ2-5,.,13,few,TGTGCCAGCATAAAGGACTTACAAGAGACCCAGTACTTC,CASIKDLQETQYF
TRBV3-1,TRBJ2-3,.,12,.,TGTGCCAGCAGTCCCTATCAAGATACGCAGTATTTT,CASSPYQDTQYF
TRBV24-1,TRBJ1-2,TRBD1,17,.,TGTGCCACCAGTGACTCGGACAGGCCCGAGGGACGCTATGGCTACACCTTC,CATSDSDRPEGRYGYTF
TRBV6-2/TRBV6-3,TRBJ1-5,.,12,.,TGTGCCAGCAGTACAGAGGATCAGCCCCAGCATTTT,CASSTEDQPQHF
TRBV19,TRBJ1-4,.,13,few,TGTGCCAGCTCAGGTGCAACTAATGAAAAACTGTTTTTT,CASSGATNEKLFF